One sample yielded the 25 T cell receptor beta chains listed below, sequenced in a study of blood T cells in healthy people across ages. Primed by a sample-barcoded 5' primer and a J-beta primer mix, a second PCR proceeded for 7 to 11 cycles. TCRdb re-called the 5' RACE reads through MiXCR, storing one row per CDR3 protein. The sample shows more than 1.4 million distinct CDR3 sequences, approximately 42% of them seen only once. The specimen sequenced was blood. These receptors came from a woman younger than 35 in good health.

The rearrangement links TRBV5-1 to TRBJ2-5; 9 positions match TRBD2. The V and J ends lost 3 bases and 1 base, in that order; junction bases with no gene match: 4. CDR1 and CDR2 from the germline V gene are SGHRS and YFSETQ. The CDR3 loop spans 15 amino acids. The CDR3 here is CASSSSGEGQETQYF. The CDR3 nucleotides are TGCGCCAGCAGCTCTAGCGGGGAGGGCCAAGAGACCCAGTACTTC. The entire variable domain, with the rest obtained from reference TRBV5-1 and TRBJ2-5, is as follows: KAGVTQTPRYLIKTRGQQVTLSCSPISGHRSVSWYQQTPGQGLQFLFEYFSETQRNKGNFPGRFSGRQFSNSRSEMNVSTLELGDSALYLCASSSSGEGQETQYFGPGTRLLVL.

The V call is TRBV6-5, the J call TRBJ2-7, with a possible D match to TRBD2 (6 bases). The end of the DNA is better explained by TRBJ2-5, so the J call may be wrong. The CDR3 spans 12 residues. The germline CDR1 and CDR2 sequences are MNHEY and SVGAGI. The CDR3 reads CASSSPEGTQYF. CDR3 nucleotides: TGTGCCAGCAGTTCCCCGGAGGGGACCCAGTACTTC.

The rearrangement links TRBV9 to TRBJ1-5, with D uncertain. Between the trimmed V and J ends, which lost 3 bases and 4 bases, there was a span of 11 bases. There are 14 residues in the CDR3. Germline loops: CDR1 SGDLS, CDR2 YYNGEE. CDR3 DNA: TGTGCCAGCAGCGCGGAGGCTGTTAATCAGCCCCAGCATTTT. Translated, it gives CASSAEAVNQPQHF. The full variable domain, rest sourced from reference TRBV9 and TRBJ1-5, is DSGVTQTPKHLITATGQRVTLRCSPRSGDLSVYWYQQSLDQGLQFLIQYYNGEERAKGNILERFSAQQFPDLHSELNLSSLELGDSALYFCASSAEAVNQPQHFGDGTRLSIL.

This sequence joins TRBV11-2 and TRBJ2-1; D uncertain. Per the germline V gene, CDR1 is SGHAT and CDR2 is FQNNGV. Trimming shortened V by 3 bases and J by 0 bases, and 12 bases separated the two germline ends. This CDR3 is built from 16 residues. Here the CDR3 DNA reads TGTGCCAGCAGCTTTGTCAGGAGAGGCTCCTACAATGAGCAGTTCTTC. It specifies CASSFVRRGSYNEQFF.

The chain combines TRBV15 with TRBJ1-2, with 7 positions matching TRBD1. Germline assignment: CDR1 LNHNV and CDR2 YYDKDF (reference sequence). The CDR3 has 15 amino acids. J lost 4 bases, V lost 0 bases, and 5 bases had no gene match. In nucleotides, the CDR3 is TGTGCCACCAGCAGAGATTCGGGACAGATCTATGGCTACACCTTC. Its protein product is CATSRDSGQIYGYTF.

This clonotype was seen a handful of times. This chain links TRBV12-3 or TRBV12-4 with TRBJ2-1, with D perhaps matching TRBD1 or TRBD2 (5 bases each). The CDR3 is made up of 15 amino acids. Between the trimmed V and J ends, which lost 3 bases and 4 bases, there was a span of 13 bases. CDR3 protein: CASSFRDPAYNEQFF. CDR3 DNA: TGTGCCAGCAGTTTCAGGGACCCAGCTTACAATGAGCAGTTCTTC.

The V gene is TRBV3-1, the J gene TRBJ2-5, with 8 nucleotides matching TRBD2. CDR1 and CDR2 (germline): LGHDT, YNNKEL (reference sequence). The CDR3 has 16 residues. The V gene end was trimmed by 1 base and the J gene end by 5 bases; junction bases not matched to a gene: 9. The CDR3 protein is CASSQAGTRESETQYF. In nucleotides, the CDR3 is TGTGCCAGCAGCCAAGCAGGGACTAGGGAGTCGGAGACCCAGTACTTC.

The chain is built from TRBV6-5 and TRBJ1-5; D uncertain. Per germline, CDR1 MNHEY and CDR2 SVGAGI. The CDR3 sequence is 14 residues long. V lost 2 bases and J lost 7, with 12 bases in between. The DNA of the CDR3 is TGTGCCAGCAGTTACGGATTCGGGGAACAGCCCCAGCATTTT. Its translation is CASSYGFGEQPQHF.

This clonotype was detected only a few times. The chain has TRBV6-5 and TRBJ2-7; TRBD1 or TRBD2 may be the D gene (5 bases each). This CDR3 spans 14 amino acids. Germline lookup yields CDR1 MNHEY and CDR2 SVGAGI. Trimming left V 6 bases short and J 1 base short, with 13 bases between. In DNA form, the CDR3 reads TGTGCCAGCAGCCCCGGGGCCCATTCCTACGAGCAGTACTTC. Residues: CASSPGAHSYEQYF.

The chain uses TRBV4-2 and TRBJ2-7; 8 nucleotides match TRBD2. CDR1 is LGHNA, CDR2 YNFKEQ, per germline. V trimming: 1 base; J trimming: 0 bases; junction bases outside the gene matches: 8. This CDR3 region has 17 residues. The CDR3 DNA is TGTGCCAGCAGCCAAGGGGGTCCGGGGGGGAGCTCCTACGAGCAGTACTTC. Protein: CASSQGGPGGSSYEQYF.

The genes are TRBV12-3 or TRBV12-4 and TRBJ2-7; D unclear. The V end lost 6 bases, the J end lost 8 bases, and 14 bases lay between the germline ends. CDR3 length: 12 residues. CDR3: CASSSPTAKQYF. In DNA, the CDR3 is TGTGCCAGCAGCTCCCCGACGGCAAAGCAGTACTTC.

The CDR3 sequence is CASSESGTEAFF. In DNA form, the CDR3 reads TGTGCCAGCAGTGAATCGGGCACTGAAGCTTTCTTT. The rearrangement uses TRBV6-1 and TRBJ1-1; no definite D call. V lost 2 bases, J lost 4 bases, and 5 bases lay in between. Germline CDR1 reads MNHNS; CDR2 reads SASEGT. This CDR3 is 12 amino acids long.

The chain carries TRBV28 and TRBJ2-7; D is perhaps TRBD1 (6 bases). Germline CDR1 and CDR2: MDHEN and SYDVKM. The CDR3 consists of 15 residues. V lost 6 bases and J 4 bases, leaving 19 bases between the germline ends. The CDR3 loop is CASSVGGGQVYEQYF. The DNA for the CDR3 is TGTGCCAGCAGCGTTGGGGGCGGCCAGGTGTACGAGCAGTACTTC.

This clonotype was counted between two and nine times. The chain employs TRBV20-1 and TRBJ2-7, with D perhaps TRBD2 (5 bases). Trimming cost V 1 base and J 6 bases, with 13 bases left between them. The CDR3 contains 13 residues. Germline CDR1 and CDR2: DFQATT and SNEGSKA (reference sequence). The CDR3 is CSARGPGSGEQYF. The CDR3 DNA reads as TGCAGTGCTAGAGGCCCGGGGTCGGGCGAGCAGTACTTC.

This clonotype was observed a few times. The CDR3 nucleotides are TGCAGCGCCCGGCTGTCGGGGGATAGCAATCAGCCCCAGCATTTT. Protein sequence: CSARLSGDSNQPQHF. The chain links TRBV29-1 to TRBJ1-5; D possibly corresponds to TRBD1 (5 bases). This CDR3 is built from 15 residues. The germline V gene has CDR1 SQVTM and CDR2 ANQGSEA. Trimming cost V 7 bases and J 0 bases, with 16 bases left between them. Together with reference TRBV29-1 and TRBJ1-5, the CDR3 gives the full variable domain: SAVISQKPSRDICQRGTSLTIQCQVDSQVTMMFWYRQQPGQSLTLIATANQGSEATYESGFVIDKFPISRPNLTFSTLTVSNMSPEDSSIYLCSARLSGDSNQPQHFGDGTRLSIL.

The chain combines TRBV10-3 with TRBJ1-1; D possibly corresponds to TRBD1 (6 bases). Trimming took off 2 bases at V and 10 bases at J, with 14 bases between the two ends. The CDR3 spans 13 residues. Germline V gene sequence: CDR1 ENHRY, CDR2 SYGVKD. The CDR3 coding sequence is TGTGCCATCAGTGAGCCGGGACACTTCACAGCTTTCTTT. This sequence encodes CAISEPGHFTAFF.

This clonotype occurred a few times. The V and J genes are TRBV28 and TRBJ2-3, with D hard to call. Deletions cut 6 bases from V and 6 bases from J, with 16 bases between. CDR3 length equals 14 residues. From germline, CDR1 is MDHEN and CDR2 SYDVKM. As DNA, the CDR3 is TGTGCCAGCAGGATAGGGCGCCTTCCCGATACGCAGTATTTT. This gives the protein CASRIGRLPDTQYF.

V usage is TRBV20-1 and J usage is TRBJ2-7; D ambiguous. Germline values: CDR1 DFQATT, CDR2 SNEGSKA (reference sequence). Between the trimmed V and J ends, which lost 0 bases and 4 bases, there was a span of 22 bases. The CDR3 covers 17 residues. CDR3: CSARDAYDVADEYEQYF. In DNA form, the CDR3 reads TGCAGTGCTAGAGATGCATATGATGTGGCAGATGAATACGAGCAGTACTTC.

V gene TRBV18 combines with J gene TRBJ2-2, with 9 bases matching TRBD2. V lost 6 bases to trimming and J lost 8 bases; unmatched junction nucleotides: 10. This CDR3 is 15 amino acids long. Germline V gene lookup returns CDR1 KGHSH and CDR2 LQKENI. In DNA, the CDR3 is TGTGCCAGCTCGCCTAGCGGGGCCCGCGCTGGGGAGCTGTTTTTT. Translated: CASSPSGARAGELFF. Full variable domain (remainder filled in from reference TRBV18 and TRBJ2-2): NAGVMQNPRHLVRRRGQEARLRCSPMKGHSHVYWYRQLPEEGLKFMVYLQKENIIDESGMPKERFSAEFPKEGPSILRIQQVVRGDSAAYFCASSPSGARAGELFFGEGSRLTVL.

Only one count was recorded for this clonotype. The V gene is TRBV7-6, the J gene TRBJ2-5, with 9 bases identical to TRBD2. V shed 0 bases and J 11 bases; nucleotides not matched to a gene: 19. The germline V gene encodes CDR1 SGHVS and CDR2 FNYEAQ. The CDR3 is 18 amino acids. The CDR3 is CASSLAPGNSGRNHEQYF. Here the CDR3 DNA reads TGTGCCAGCAGCTTAGCCCCGGGGAATAGCGGGAGAAACCATGAGCAGTACTTC. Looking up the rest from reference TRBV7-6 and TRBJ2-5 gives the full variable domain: GAGVSQSPRYKVTKRGQDVALRCDPISGHVSLYWYRQALGQGPEFLTYFNYEAQQDKSGLPNDRFSAERPEGSISTLTIQRTEQRDSAMYRCASSLAPGNSGRNHEQYFGPGTRLLVL.

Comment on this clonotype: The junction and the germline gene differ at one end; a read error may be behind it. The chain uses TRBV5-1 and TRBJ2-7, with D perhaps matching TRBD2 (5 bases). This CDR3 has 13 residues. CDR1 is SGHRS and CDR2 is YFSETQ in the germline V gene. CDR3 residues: CASGSGSSYEQYF. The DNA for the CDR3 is TGTGCCAGCGGAAGTGGATCCTCCTACGAGCAGTACTTC.

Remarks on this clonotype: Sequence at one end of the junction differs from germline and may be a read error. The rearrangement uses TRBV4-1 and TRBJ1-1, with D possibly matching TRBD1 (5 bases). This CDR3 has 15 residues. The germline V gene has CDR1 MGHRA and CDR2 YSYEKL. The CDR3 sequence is CTSSQRDPSRTEAFF. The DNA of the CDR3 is TGCACCAGCAGCCAACGGGACCCCTCGAGGACTGAAGCTTTCTTT.

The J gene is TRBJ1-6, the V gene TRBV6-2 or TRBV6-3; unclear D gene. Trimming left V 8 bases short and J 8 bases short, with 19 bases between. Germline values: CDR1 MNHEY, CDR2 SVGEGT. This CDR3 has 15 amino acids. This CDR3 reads CASGLSTGGDSPLHF. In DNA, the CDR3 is TGTGCCAGCGGCCTCTCAACGGGAGGTGATTCACCCCTCCACTTT.

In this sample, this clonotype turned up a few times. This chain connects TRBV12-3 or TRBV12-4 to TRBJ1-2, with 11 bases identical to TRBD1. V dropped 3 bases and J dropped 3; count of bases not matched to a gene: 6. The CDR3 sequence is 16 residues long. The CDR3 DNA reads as TGTGCCAGCAGTTTTCGGGGACAGGGGGACGACTATGGCTACACCTTC. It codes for CASSFRGQGDDYGYTF.

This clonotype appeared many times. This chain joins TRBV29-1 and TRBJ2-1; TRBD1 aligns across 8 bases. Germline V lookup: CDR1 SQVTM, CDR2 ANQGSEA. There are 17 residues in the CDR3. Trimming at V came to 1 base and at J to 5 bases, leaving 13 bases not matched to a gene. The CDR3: CSVEVFGRGRTHNEQFF. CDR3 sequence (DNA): TGCAGCGTTGAAGTTTTTGGCAGGGGGCGTACCCACAATGAGCAGTTCTTC.